Following are 18 T cell receptor beta chains from one sample sequenced in a study of cytomegalovirus exposure and HLA in healthy donors. PCR primers comprised 60 Vbeta and 13 Jbeta primers. The repertoire was sequenced with immunoSEQ multiplex PCR; TCRdb's copy has only in-frame clones and lacks some. This sample yields some 140,000 clones, of which 74% are seen a single time; under 2.5% belongs to the top ten. Source material: PBMCs. The receptors were gathered from a man aged 25 to 40 in good health and CMV-seronegative.

This clone was observed a single time. The junction and the germline gene differ at one end; a read error may be behind it. The chain links TRBV7-7 to TRBJ2-2; possible D gene TRBD1, 5 bases. CDR3 length: 16 residues. Germline values: CDR1 SSHAT, CDR2 FNYEAQ (reference sequence). The CDR3 DNA is TGTGCCGGCAGCTTGATGGCAGGGCGAAACACCGGGGAGCTGTTTTTT. Translated: CAGSLMAGRNTGELFF.

The chain combines TRBV27 with TRBJ2-7; D not certain. The germline V and J ends were trimmed by 7 bases and 7 bases, with 14 bases remaining between them. CDR1 MNHEY and CDR2 SMNVEV come from the germline V gene (reference sequence). This CDR3 is 12 amino acids long. The CDR3 DNA follows: TGTGCCAGCACCCCCTCTGCGTGGGAGCAGTACTTC. This sequence encodes CASTPSAWEQYF.

The rearrangement joins TRBV18 to TRBJ1-2; D is unclear. Germline-derived CDR1 and CDR2 are KGHSH and LQKENI. V was cut by 2 bases and J by 5 bases, with 6 bases left in between. CDR3 length equals 12 residues. The CDR3 nucleotides are TGTGCCAGCTCACCATCGGGGTATGGCTACACCTTC. Translation: CASSPSGYGYTF.

The rearrangement links TRBV5-6 to TRBJ1-2, with D possibly matching TRBD1 (5 bases). The CDR3 contains 15 residues. Germline CDR1 is SGHDT and CDR2 is YYEEEE. The V end lost 0 bases, the J end lost 4 bases, and 13 bases lay between the germline ends. CDR3 in DNA: TGTGCCAGCAGCTTGGTAGGGGAATCGGGCTATGGCTACACCTTC. Its protein is CASSLVGESGYGYTF. The full variable domain, with the rest looked up from reference TRBV5-6 and TRBJ1-2, is DAGVTQSPTHLIKTRGQQVTLRCSPKSGHDTVSWYQQALGQGPQFIFQYYEEEERQRGNFPDRFSGHQFPNYSSELNVNALLLGDSALYLCASSLVGESGYGYTFGSGTRLTVV.

This clone was counted a few times. The chain has TRBV5-6 and TRBJ2-5; no firm D call. Gene TRBJ2-7 matches the end of the DNA better, so the J call may be wrong. The CDR3 is made up of 15 amino acids. CDR1 is SGHDT, CDR2 YYEEEE, per germline. CDR3 residues: CASSLGWASTYEQYF. Written as DNA, the CDR3 is TGTGCCAGCAGCTTGGGGTGGGCATCAACCTACGAGCAGTACTTC.

V and J are TRBV6-1 and TRBJ1-2, with D possibly matching TRBD1 (6 bases). The V end lost 0 bases, the J end lost 4 bases, and 12 bases lay between the germline ends. Germline V gives CDR1 MNHNS, CDR2 SASEGT. The CDR3 spans 15 residues. Here the CDR3 reads CASSEAMDSSYGYTF. CDR3 bases: TGTGCCAGCAGTGAAGCGATGGACAGTTCCTATGGCTACACCTTC.

This rearrangement joins TRBV28 to TRBJ2-2, with no clear D. In germline, CDR1 is MDHEN, CDR2 SYDVKM. CDR3 length: 14 residues. The V end lost 5 bases, the J end lost 4 bases, and 11 bases lay between the germline ends. The CDR3 protein is CASSGDQVTGELFF. The CDR3 DNA sequence: TGTGCCAGCAGTGGCGATCAGGTCACCGGGGAGCTGTTTTTT.

The chain carries TRBV5-1 and TRBJ1-1; no definite D call. The CDR3 has 15 residues. V was trimmed by 0 bases and J by 4 bases, leaving 13 bases between them. CDR1 SGHRS and CDR2 YFSETQ come from the germline V gene. This CDR3 reads CASSLEADGSTEAFF. CDR3 bases: TGCGCCAGCAGCTTGGAGGCTGACGGGTCCACTGAAGCTTTCTTT.

V is TRBV27 and J is TRBJ2-1; D perhaps matches TRBD2 (6 bases). V was cut by 6 bases and J by 9 bases, with 21 bases left in between. The CDR3 runs 15 residues. Germline CDR1 and CDR2: MNHEY and SMNVEV (reference sequence). The CDR3 coding sequence is TGTGCCAGCAGCGCCAAGGGACGGGGGAAACGTGAGCAGTTCTTC. This codes for CASSAKGRGKREQFF.

The chain carries TRBV11-3 and TRBJ2-2; D is possibly TRBD2 (6 bases). V lost 5 bases, J lost 0 bases, and 13 bases lay in between. Per the germline V gene, CDR1 is SGHNT and CDR2 is YENEEA. The CDR3 runs to 16 residues. The CDR3: CASSVMGTSNTGELFF. DNA for the CDR3: TGTGCCAGCAGCGTCATGGGGACTTCGAACACCGGGGAGCTGTTTTTT.

This rearrangement joins TRBV2 to TRBJ1-1; perhaps TRBD1 as D (6 bases). This CDR3 comprises 14 residues. Per the germline V gene, CDR1 is SNHLY and CDR2 is FYNNEI. Trimming left V 6 bases short and J 1 base short, with 12 bases between. The CDR3 is CASSTDSWNTEAFF. For the CDR3, the DNA is TGTGCCAGCAGCACGGACAGCTGGAACACTGAAGCTTTCTTT.

This clone was counted only a few times. The chain uses TRBV7-9 and TRBJ2-1, with 12 bases matching TRBD1. The trim removed 1 base at V and 9 bases at J, leaving 4 bases unmatched. The V gene's germline CDR1 is SEHNR and CDR2 FQNEAQ (reference sequence). The CDR3 sequence is 15 residues long. CDR3 sequence (DNA): TGTGCCAGCAGCTTAGTGGGACAGGGGGCAGGTGAGCAGTTCTTC. Translated, it gives CASSLVGQGAGEQFF. The full variable domain, rest sourced from reference TRBV7-9 and TRBJ2-1, is DTGVSQNPRHKITKRGQNVTFRCDPISEHNRLYWYRQTLGQGPEFLTYFQNEAQLEKSRLLSDRFSAERPKGSFSTLEIQRTEQGDSAMYLCASSLVGQGAGEQFFGPGTRLTVL.

The chain recombines TRBV5-1 with TRBJ1-1; no firm D call. The CDR3 has 15 amino acids. Germline CDR1 is SGHRS and CDR2 is YFSETQ. V shed 4 bases and J shed 1 base, with 14 bases lying between them. DNA of the CDR3: TGCGCCAGCAGCCCGGGCCCCAGCGGGAACACTGAAGCTTTCTTT. Protein product: CASSPGPSGNTEAFF. Using reference TRBV5-1 and TRBJ1-1 for the parts outside the CDR3, the full variable domain is KAGVTQTPRYLIKTRGQQVTLSCSPISGHRSVSWYQQTPGQGLQFLFEYFSETQRNKGNFPGRFSGRQFSNSRSEMNVSTLELGDSALYLCASSPGPSGNTEAFFGQGTRLTVV.

This clone has only one observation. This chain joins TRBV7-3 and TRBJ1-1, with TRBD1 matching over 7 bases. Germline CDR1 SGHTA, CDR2 FQGTGA. CDR3 size: 13 residues. Losses at the gene ends were 5 bases for V and 5 bases for J; bases not matched to a gene: 5. The CDR3 region is CASSTDRETEAFF. CDR3 nucleotides: TGTGCCAGCAGCACCGACAGGGAGACTGAAGCTTTCTTT.

This clone is a singleton in its sample. The chain combines TRBV10-3 with TRBJ2-3; no firm D call. Germline lookup yields CDR1 ENHRY and CDR2 SYGVKD. This CDR3 is 13 amino acids long. Between the trimmed V and J ends, which lost 0 bases and 4 bases, there was a span of 5 bases. CDR3 coding DNA: TGTGCCATCAGTGAGTCCCTCGCAGATACGCAGTATTTT. The encoded protein is CAISESLADTQYF.

In the case of this clone: The same CDR3 arises from other DNA sequences in this sample as well. This chain connects TRBV7-2 to TRBJ1-6, with D perhaps TRBD1 (5 bases). The CDR3 extends over 13 amino acids. Germline V gene data show CDR1 as SGHTA and CDR2 as FQGNSA. The V and J ends lost 5 bases and 6 bases respectively, with 8 bases between them. For the CDR3, the DNA is TGTGCCAGCAGCCTGACAGTTAATTCACCCCTCCACTTT. It specifies CASSLTVNSPLHF.

The chain joins TRBV7-2 to TRBJ2-7; 11 positions match TRBD1. This CDR3 comprises 15 residues. Germline values: CDR1 SGHTA, CDR2 FQGNSA. The junction had 1 base not matched to a gene; V was cut back by 0 bases and J by 3 bases. The CDR3: CASSLAGQGVYEQYF. For the CDR3, the DNA is TGTGCCAGCAGCTTAGCGGGACAGGGGGTCTACGAGCAGTACTTC.

The rearrangement links TRBV5-5 to TRBJ1-4; a possible D gene is TRBD1 (5 bases). The germline V gene has CDR1 SGHKS and CDR2 YYEKEE (reference sequence). The CDR3 runs to 14 residues. V was shortened by 5 bases and J by 3 bases, with 11 bases between the two germline ends. In nucleotides, the CDR3 is TGTGCCAGCAGTTTCAGGGCAGCTAATGAAAAACTGTTTTTT. It codes for CASSFRAANEKLFF. Full variable domain (missing parts from reference TRBV5-5 and TRBJ1-4): DAGVTQSPTHLIKTRGQQVTLRCSPISGHKSVSWYQQVLGQGPQFIFQYYEKEERGRGNFPDRFSARQFPNYSSELNVNALLLGDSALYLCASSFRAANEKLFFGSGTQLSVL.